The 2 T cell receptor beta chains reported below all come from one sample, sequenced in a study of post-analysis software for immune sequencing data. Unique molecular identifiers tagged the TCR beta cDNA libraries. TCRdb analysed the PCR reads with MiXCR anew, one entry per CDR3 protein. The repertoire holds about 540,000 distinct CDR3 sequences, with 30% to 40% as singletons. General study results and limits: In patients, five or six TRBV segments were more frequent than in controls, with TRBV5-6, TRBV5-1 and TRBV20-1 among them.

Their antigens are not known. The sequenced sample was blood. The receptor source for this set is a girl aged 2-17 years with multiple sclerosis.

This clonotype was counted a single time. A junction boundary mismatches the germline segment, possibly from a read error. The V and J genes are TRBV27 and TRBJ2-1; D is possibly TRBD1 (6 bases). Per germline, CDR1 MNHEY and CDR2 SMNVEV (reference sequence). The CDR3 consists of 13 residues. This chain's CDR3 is CASRLFSGDEQFF. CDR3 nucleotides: TGTGCCAGCAGGTTATTTTCAGGGGATGAGCAGTTCTTC.

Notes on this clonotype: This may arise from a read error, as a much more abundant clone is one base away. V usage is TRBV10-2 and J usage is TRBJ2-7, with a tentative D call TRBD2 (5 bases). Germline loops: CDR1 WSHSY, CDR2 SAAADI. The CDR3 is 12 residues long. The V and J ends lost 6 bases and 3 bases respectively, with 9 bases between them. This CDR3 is CASRGRGYEQYF. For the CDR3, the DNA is TGCGCCAGCAGAGGACGGGGCTACGAGCAGTACTTC.